This T cell receptor beta chain was obtained from a study of blood T cell repertoires in COVID-19. Germline assignment: CDR1 LGHDT and CDR2 YNNKEL (reference sequence). The CDR3 runs to 14 residues. The germline V and J ends were trimmed by 4 bases and 4 bases, with 12 bases remaining between them. Assay used: immunoSEQ multiplex PCR; TCRdb lists only in-frame clones, some missing. The sample consists of over 200,000 clones, more than 75% of them appearing once. This chain connects TRBV3-1 (or the pseudogene TRBV3-2) to TRBJ2-3; the D gene is possibly TRBD2 (5 bases). The sequencing sample was made of PBMCs or T cells enriched from blood (not recorded which). This receptor was obtained from a man between 18 and 29 years old who had recovered from COVID-19. The CDR3 region has the DNA TGTGCCAGCAGCCCAACGGGGAGCGCAGATACGCAGTATTTT. Translated, it gives CASSPTGSADTQYF.